Detailed here is one TCR beta chain. CDR1 is SGHTA and CDR2 is FQGNSA in the germline V gene. The CDR3 contains 15 residues. V was trimmed by 4 bases and J by 0 bases, leaving 10 bases between them. The record originates from a study of blood T cell repertoires in COVID-19. TCRdb keeps only in-frame clones here, not all; method: immunoSEQ multiplex PCR. Among roughly 200,000 clones, 75% to 85% were seen once, and the ten largest hold roughly 9.6%. The V and J genes are TRBV7-2 and TRBJ1-3, with a weak D call TRBD1 (5 bases). Sequencing was performed on peripheral blood. The TCR originated in a woman aged 40 to 50 with COVID-19, enrolled during active disease. CDR3 bases: TGTGCCAGCAGCTCTGGACATCTCTCTGGAAACACCATATATTTT. Translating it yields CASSSGHLSGNTIYF.